This T cell receptor beta chain was documented in a study of CD8 T cells in ankylosing spondylitis. This clonotype was detected only a few times. Its antigen is unidentified. The CDR3 is 15 amino acids. Between the trimmed V and J ends, which lost 2 bases and 6 bases, there was a span of 15 bases. CDR1 is SGHRS and CDR2 is YFSETQ in the germline V gene. TCRdb re-called the 5' RACE reads with MiXCR, one entry per CDR3 protein. The sample consists of hundreds of thousands of distinct CDR3 sequences, roughly 26% of them appearing once. Study conclusions and caveats: The clones that were linked to disease were reported to be significantly enriched in matched synovial fluid samples from ankylosing spondylitis patients. For ankylosing spondylitis blood, a TCR beta motif of several highly homologous variants appeared characteristic. In peripheral blood, disease-linked CD8+ clones occurred at relatively low frequencies.

The V gene is TRBV5-1, the J gene TRBJ2-1; D possibly corresponds to TRBD2 (6 bases). Sequenced: blood, either unsorted or a sorted T cell fraction (not recorded which). The TCR originated in a male donor with ankylosing spondylitis. This CDR3 reads CASSFGSGGGNEQFF. The DNA for the CDR3 is TGCGCCAGCAGCTTCGGTAGCGGAGGAGGCAATGAGCAGTTCTTC.